This T cell receptor beta chain was recorded in a study of breast tumors, draining lymph nodes, adjacent tissues. Breast cancer patients provided tissue from their axillary draining lymph nodes. A single record per CDR3 protein comes from TCRdb applying MiXCR to the multiplex PCR reads. The table lists more than 85,000 distinct CDR3 sequences, about 20% of them singletons. The sample holds many counts of this clonotype. Specimen: axillary lymph node tissue. The clonotype originates from a female donor with breast cancer. Some clones in this sample may be carry-over from other donors' samples.

The CDR3 coding sequence is TGTGCCAGCAGCCAATGGGACAGGATGCGTGAAAAACTGTTTTTT. Translated: CASSQWDRMREKLFF. The rearrangement links TRBV7-9 to TRBJ1-4, with TRBD1 matching 8 bases. CDR1 SEHNR and CDR2 FQNEAQ come from the germline V gene (reference sequence). Trimming cost V 5 bases and J 7 bases; bases outside gene matches: 9. The CDR3 contains 15 residues.